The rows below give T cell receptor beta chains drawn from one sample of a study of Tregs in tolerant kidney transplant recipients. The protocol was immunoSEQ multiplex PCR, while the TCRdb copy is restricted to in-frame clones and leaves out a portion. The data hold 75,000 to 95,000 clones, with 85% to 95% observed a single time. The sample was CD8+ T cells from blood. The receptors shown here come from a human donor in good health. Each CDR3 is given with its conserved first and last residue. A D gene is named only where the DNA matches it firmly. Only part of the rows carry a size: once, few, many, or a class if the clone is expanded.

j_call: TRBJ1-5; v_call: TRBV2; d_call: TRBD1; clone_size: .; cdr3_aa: CASSERGQETYSNQPQHF; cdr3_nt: TGTGCCAGCAGTGAGAGGGGACAGGAAACATATAGCAATCAGCCCCAGCATTTT
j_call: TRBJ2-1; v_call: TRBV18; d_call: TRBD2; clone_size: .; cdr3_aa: CASSLWTSGQLNEQFF; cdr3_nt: TGTGCCAGCTCACTATGGACTAGCGGACAATTGAATGAGCAGTTCTTC
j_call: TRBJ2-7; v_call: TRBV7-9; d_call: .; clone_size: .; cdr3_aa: CASSLAVGRAYEQYF; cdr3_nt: TGTGCCAGCAGCTTAGCGGTAGGGAGAGCCTACGAGCAGTACTTC
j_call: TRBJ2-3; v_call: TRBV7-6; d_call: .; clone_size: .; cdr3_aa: CASSPRPDTQYF; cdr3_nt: TGTGCCAGCAGCCCTCGCCCAGATACGCAGTATTTT
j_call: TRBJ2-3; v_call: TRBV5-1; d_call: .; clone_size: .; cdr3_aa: CASSLVRDIVTDTQYF; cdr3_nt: TGCGCCAGCAGCTTGGTGCGGGACATCGTCACAGATACGCAGTATTTT
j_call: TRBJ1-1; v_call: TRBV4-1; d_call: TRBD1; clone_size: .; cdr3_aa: CASRPNDRENTEAFF; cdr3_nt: TGCGCCAGCAGACCTAACGACAGGGAAAACACTGAAGCTTTCTTT
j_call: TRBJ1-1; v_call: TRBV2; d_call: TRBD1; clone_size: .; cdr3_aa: CASPKGAAWNTEAFF; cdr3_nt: TGTGCCAGCCCAAAGGGGGCGGCATGGAACACTGAAGCTTTCTTT
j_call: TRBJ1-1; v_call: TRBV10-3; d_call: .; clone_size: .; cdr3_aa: CAISDMKDTEAFF; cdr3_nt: TGTGCCATCAGTGATATGAAGGACACTGAAGCTTTCTTT
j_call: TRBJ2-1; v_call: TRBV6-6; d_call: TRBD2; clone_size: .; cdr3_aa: CASSPGPGLADNEQFF; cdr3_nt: TGTGCCAGCAGCCCCGGGCCCGGACTAGCGGACAATGAGCAGTTCTTC
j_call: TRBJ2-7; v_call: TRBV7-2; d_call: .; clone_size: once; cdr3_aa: CASSAGLNPSYEQYF; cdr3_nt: TGTGCCAGCAGCGCCGGTTTGAATCCCTCCTACGAGCAGTACTTC
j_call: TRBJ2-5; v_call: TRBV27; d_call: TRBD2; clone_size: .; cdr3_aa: CASSLLAGVETQYF; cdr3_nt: TGTGCCAGCAGTTTGCTAGCGGGAGTGGAGACCCAGTACTTC
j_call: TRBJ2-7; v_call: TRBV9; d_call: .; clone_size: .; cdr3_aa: CASSVNGGMGTNYEQYF; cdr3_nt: TGTGCCAGCAGCGTCAACGGAGGGATGGGGACAAATTACGAGCAGTACTTC
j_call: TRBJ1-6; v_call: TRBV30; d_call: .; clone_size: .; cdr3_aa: CAWSVQGNSPLHF; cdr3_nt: TGTGCCTGGAGTGTACAGGGTAATTCACCCCTCCACTTT
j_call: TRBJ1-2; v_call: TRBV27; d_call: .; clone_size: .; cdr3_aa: CASRPLDRNYGYTF; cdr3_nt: TGTGCCAGCAGACCCCTCGACAGGAACTATGGCTACACCTTC
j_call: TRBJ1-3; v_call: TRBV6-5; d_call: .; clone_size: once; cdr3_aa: CASRGERNTIYF; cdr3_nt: TGTGCCAGCAGAGGGGAGCGAAACACCATATATTTT
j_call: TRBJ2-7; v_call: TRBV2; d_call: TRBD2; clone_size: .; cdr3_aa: CASSLAAAYEQYF; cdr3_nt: TGTGCCAGCAGCCTAGCGGCCGCCTACGAGCAGTACTTC
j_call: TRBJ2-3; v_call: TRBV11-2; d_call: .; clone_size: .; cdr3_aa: CASSFPYEGTTDTQYF; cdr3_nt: TGTGCCAGCAGCTTCCCCTATGAGGGCACCACAGATACGCAGTATTTT
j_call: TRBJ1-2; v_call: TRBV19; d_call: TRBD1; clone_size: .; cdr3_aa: CASSIVRDRGRGYTF; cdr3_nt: TGTGCCAGTAGTATAGTTAGGGACAGGGGACGTGGCTACACCTTC
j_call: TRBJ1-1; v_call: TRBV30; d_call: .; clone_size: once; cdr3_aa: CAWSDGGGSLGTEAFF; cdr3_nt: TGTGCCTGGAGTGATGGGGGCGGGTCGTTGGGCACTGAAGCTTTCTTT
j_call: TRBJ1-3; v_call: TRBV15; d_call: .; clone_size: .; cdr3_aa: CATSEGLLGGNTIYF; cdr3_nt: TGTGCCACCAGTGAGGGACTTTTGGGGGGAAACACCATATATTTT
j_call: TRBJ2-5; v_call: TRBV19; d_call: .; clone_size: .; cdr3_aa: CASRPGTPAWEQYF; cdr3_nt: TGTGCCAGTAGACCCGGGACCCCGGCATGGGAACAGTACTTC
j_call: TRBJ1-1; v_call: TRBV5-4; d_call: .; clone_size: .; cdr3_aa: CASSLGTALRNTEAFF; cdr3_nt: TGTGCCAGCAGCTTGGGTACTGCGCTTAGGAACACTGAAGCTTTCTTT
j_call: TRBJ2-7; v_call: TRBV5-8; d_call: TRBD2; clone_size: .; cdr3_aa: CASSLAVAGPLSYEQYF; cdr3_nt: TGTGCCAGCAGCTTGGCGGTAGCGGGGCCCCTCTCCTACGAGCAGTACTTC
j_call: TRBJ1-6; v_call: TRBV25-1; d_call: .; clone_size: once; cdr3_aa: CASRNGDSYNSPLHF; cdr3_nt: TGTGCCAGCAGGAACGGGGACTCCTATAATTCACCCCTCCACTTT
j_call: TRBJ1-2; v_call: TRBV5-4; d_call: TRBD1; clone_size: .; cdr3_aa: CASNGPTQGVSYGYTF; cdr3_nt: TGTGCCAGTAATGGACCTACACAGGGGGTATCCTATGGCTACACCTTC
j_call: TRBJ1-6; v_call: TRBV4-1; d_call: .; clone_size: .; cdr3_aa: CASSLGQSGYNSPLHF; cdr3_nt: TGCGCCAGCAGCCTCGGACAGAGCGGGTATAATTCACCCCTCCACTTT
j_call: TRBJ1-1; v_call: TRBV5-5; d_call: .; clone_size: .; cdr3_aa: CASSLYGQETEAFF; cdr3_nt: TGTGCCAGCAGCTTGTATGGGCAGGAGACTGAAGCTTTCTTT
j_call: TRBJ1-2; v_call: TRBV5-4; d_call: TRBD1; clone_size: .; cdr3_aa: CASSPGGTGVGGYTF; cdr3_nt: TGTGCCAGCAGCCCCGGCGGGACAGGGGTTGGTGGCTACACCTTC
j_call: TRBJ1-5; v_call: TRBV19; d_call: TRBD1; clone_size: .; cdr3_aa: CASRASRQGNNQPQHF; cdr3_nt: TGTGCCAGTAGGGCCTCCCGACAGGGGAACAATCAGCCCCAGCATTTT
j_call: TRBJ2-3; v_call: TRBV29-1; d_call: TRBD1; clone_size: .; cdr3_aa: CSVRQGSGTDTQYF; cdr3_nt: TGCAGCGTGCGACAGGGCTCGGGCACAGATACGCAGTATTTT
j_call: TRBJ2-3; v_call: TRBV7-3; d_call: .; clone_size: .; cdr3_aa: CASSLIGDPRRDTQYF; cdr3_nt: TGTGCCAGCAGCTTAATTGGGGACCCTCGGAGAGATACGCAGTATTTT
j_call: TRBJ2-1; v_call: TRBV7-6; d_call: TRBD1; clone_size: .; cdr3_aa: CASSLALTGGFLYNEQFF; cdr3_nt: TGTGCCAGCAGCTTAGCGCTAACAGGGGGTTTTTTGTACAATGAGCAGTTCTTC
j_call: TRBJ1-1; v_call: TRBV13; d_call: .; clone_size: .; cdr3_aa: CASSFGPNTEAFF; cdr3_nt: TGTGCCAGCAGCTTCGGACCGAACACTGAAGCTTTCTTT
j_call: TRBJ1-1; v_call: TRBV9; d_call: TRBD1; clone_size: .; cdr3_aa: CASSGGTGGTEAFF; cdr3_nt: TGTGCCAGCAGCGGAGGGACAGGGGGCACTGAAGCTTTCTTT
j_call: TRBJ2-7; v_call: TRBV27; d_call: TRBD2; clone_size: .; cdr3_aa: CASSPGGLGLYEQYF; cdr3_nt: TGTGCCAGCAGTCCCGGGGGACTAGGTCTGTACGAGCAGTACTTC
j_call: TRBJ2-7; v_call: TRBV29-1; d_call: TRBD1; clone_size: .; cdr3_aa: CSVEDLTGQKYYEQYF; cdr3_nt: TGCAGCGTTGAAGATCTAACGGGACAGAAATACTACGAGCAGTACTTC
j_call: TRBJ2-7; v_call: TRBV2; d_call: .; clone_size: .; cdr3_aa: CASIGTDSYEQYF; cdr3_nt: TGTGCCAGCATCGGGACTGATTCCTACGAGCAGTACTTC
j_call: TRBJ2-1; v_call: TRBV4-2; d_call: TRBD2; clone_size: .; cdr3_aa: CASSLPLAGGNNEQFF; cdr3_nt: TGTGCCAGCAGCCTGCCCCTAGCGGGGGGTAACAATGAGCAGTTCTTC